This passage covers 30 T cell receptor beta chains from one sample sequenced in a study of OX40 agonist ivuxolimab in advanced cancers. The protocol was immunoSEQ multiplex PCR, while the TCRdb copy is restricted to in-frame clones and leaves out a portion. The sample comprises about 100,000 clones, about 91% of which are singletons, and about 0.51% rests with the top ten. Sequencing was performed on CD4+ or CD8+ T cells sorted from blood, taken in a trial of the OX40 agonist ivuxolimab. The receptors here all came from an adult with an advanced solid tumor such as melanoma, head and neck, liver or kidney cancer.

This chain joins TRBV5-1 and TRBJ2-2; 8 positions match TRBD2. Germline assignment: CDR1 SGHRS and CDR2 YFSETQ. The CDR3 is 15 residues long. J lost 2 bases, V lost 3 bases, and 3 bases had no gene match. This chain's CDR3 is CASSYTSGNTGELFF. The CDR3 bases are TGCGCCAGCAGCTATACTAGCGGAAACACCGGGGAGCTGTTTTTT.

This chain links TRBV11-3 with TRBJ1-1; D remains unclear. V was cut by 5 bases and J by 0 bases, with 7 bases left in between. Germline assignment: CDR1 SGHNT and CDR2 YENEEA. CDR3 length: 13 residues. The DNA of the CDR3 is TGTGCCAGCAGCCTATTCATGAACACTGAAGCTTTCTTT. Amino acids: CASSLFMNTEAFF.

In DNA, the CDR3 is TGTGCCAGCAGTTTGCAGGGTCGCACTGAAGCTTTCTTT. It codes for CASSLQGRTEAFF. This sequence joins TRBV27 and TRBJ1-1; D perhaps matches TRBD1 (5 bases). The CDR3 totals 13 residues. Germline CDR1 MNHEY, CDR2 SMNVEV (reference sequence). Between the trimmed V and J ends, which lost 3 bases and 4 bases, there was a span of 9 bases.

The gene calls are TRBV18 and TRBJ2-5; D uncertain. Germline CDR1 is KGHSH and CDR2 is LQKENI. The CDR3 has 17 amino acids. Between the trimmed V and J ends, which lost 2 bases and 1 base, there was a span of 17 bases. In DNA, the CDR3 is TGTGCCAGCTCACCAGGCAAGGGAAGTGGATCCCAAGAGACCCAGTACTTC. Translation: CASSPGKGSGSQETQYF.

The rearrangement joins TRBV4-3 to TRBJ1-2; D not certain. V dropped 0 bases and J dropped 1 base, with 12 bases sitting between them. The CDR3 contains 16 residues. Per germline, CDR1 LGHNA and CDR2 YSLEER. The CDR3 sequence is CASSQDTGKLNYGYTF. The CDR3 coding sequence is TGCGCCAGCAGCCAAGATACGGGGAAACTTAACTATGGCTACACCTTC.

This clone was seen a single time. The J gene is TRBJ2-3, the V gene TRBV6-1, with 10 bases lining up with TRBD1. This CDR3 is 13 amino acids long. From germline, CDR1 is MNHNS and CDR2 SASEGT. J gave up 4 bases and V 6 bases, and 1 base lay outside the gene matches. The CDR3 DNA follows: TGTGCCAGCAGGGGGACAGGGGCAGATACGCAGTATTTT. It translates to CASRGTGADTQYF.

The table lists this clone with a count of one. The rearrangement joins TRBV5-1 to TRBJ1-2, with D possibly TRBD1 on 5 matching bases. The germline V gene has CDR1 SGHRS and CDR2 YFSETQ. V was shortened by 3 bases and J by 0 bases, with 9 bases between the two germline ends. The CDR3 contains 14 residues. CDR3 DNA: TGCGCCAGCAGCTCAGACAGCTCTAACTATGGCTACACCTTC. Residues: CASSSDSSNYGYTF.

This clone was observed a handful of times. The chain uses TRBV19 and TRBJ2-3; D is ambiguous. Trimming took 0 bases from V and 2 from J, leaving 9 bases between them. This CDR3 has 15 amino acids. CDR1 and CDR2 from the germline V gene are LNHDA and SQIVND (reference sequence). The CDR3 DNA reads as TGTGCCAGTAGTATAGAAGGTTTTAACACAGATACGCAGTATTTT. This codes for CASSIEGFNTDTQYF.

This chain connects TRBV18 to TRBJ1-1, with unresolved D. Trimming cost V 3 bases and J 8 bases, with 13 bases left between them. Germline V lookup: CDR1 KGHSH, CDR2 LQKENI. This CDR3 spans 13 amino acids. CDR3 sequence reads: CASSPPGRSEAFF. The CDR3 bases are TGTGCCAGCTCACCCCCGGGCCGCTCGGAAGCTTTCTTT.

This clone was seen a handful of times. CDR3 sequence: CASSQETNTEAFF. The DNA of the CDR3 is TGCGCCAGCAGCCAAGAAACGAACACTGAAGCTTTCTTT. This sequence joins TRBV4-1 and TRBJ1-1; no clear D. Germline values: CDR1 MGHRA, CDR2 YSYEKL. The CDR3 totals 13 residues. Trimming removed 0 bases at V and 1 base at J, with 3 bases between.

The rearrangement joins TRBV5-1 to TRBJ2-7, with D possibly matching TRBD2 (10 bases). V was cut by 3 bases and J by 2 bases, with 30 bases left in between. This CDR3 comprises 20 residues. Germline V gene lookup returns CDR1 SGHRS and CDR2 YFSETQ. The CDR3 region has the DNA TGCGCCAGCAGCTATGGGACAGGGATTTCTAGCGGGAGATTGGCCTACGAGCAGTACTTC. It is translated as CASSYGTGISSGRLAYEQYF.

The V and J genes are TRBV11-3 and TRBJ1-2, with D possibly matching TRBD1 (5 bases). Deletions cut 4 bases from V and 8 bases from J, with 14 bases between. Germline loops: CDR1 SGHNT, CDR2 YENEEA. CDR3 size: 13 residues. The CDR3 protein is CASSSVGVSGYTF. The CDR3, as DNA: TGTGCCAGCAGCTCCGTGGGGGTTTCCGGCTACACCTTC.

This chain joins TRBV7-9 and TRBJ1-1, with a tentative D call TRBD1 (5 bases). This CDR3 has 14 residues. The V and J ends lost 0 bases and 7 bases respectively, with 12 bases between them. Germline values: CDR1 SEHNR, CDR2 FQNEAQ (reference sequence). The CDR3 reads CASSLATQEIEAFF. The CDR3 DNA sequence: TGTGCCAGCAGCTTAGCTACACAGGAGATTGAAGCTTTCTTT.

The table lists this clone with a count of one. The chain has TRBV7-6 and TRBJ2-5; TRBD2 aligns across 10 bases. The CDR3 totals 15 residues. From germline, CDR1 is SGHVS and CDR2 FNYEAQ. V shed 1 base and J 2 bases; nucleotides not matched to a gene: 1. Here the CDR3 DNA reads TGTGCCAGCAGCTTAGGGACTAGCGGACAAGAGACCCAGTACTTC. It encodes CASSLGTSGQETQYF. The full variable domain, with the rest looked up from reference TRBV7-6 and TRBJ2-5, is GAGVSQSPRYKVTKRGQDVALRCDPISGHVSLYWYRQALGQGPEFLTYFNYEAQQDKSGLPNDRFSAERPEGSISTLTIQRTEQRDSAMYRCASSLGTSGQETQYFGPGTRLLVL.

CDR3: CASSLIDSSYEQYF. The CDR3 DNA reads TGTGCCAGCAGCTTAATAGACAGCTCCTACGAGCAGTACTTC. The genes are TRBV7-6 and TRBJ2-7; tentatively, D is TRBD1 (5 bases). The CDR3 runs to 14 residues. The germline gives CDR1 SGHVS, CDR2 FNYEAQ. The V end lost 2 bases, the J end lost 0 bases, and 8 bases lay between the germline ends.

V gene TRBV5-1 combines with J gene TRBJ2-7, with 8 bases that match TRBD2. The CDR3 totals 15 residues. Germline-derived CDR1 and CDR2 are SGHRS and YFSETQ. V was clipped by 2 bases and J by 5 bases; unmatched bases: 9. CDR3 in DNA: TGCGCCAGCAGCTTTTCTGGCGGGAGGAGCGACGAGCAGTACTTC. Its translation: CASSFSGGRSDEQYF.

The chain has TRBV19 and TRBJ2-5; D could derive from TRBD1 or TRBD2 (5 bases each). Trimming cost V 2 bases and J 5 bases, with 18 bases left between them. CDR3 length: 16 amino acids. From germline, CDR1 is LNHDA and CDR2 SQIVND (reference sequence). CDR3 sequence (DNA): TGTGCCAGTAGTATACCCCGGGGCCCTAGTCGGGAGACCCAGTACTTC. Its translation is CASSIPRGPSRETQYF.

The chain combines TRBV4-3 with TRBJ2-3; possible D gene TRBD2, 6 bases. The CDR3 is 16 residues long. CDR1 is LGHNA, CDR2 YSLEER, per germline. V was trimmed by 0 bases and J by 4 bases, leaving 14 bases between them. The CDR3 reads CASSQDKSGAADTQYF. In nucleotides, the CDR3 is TGCGCCAGCAGCCAAGATAAGTCGGGAGCCGCAGATACGCAGTATTTT.

The J gene is TRBJ2-2, the V gene TRBV5-1, with TRBD1 matching 9 bases. Germline CDR1 reads SGHRS; CDR2 reads YFSETQ. V was clipped by 4 bases and J by 7 bases; unmatched bases: 11. The CDR3 runs 16 residues. For the CDR3, the DNA is TGCGCCAGCAGCGCCCGGGACAGGGTATTCGTCGGGGAGCTGTTTTTT. Protein: CASSARDRVFVGELFF.

This clone was detected only a few times. This chain connects TRBV5-1 to TRBJ2-1; perhaps TRBD2 as D (5 bases). With 4 bases removed from V and 5 bases from J, the gap between germline ends came to 28 bases. From germline, CDR1 is SGHRS and CDR2 YFSETQ. This CDR3 comprises 19 residues. The CDR3 spells CASSRPFPGTLSGNNEQFF. CDR3 coding DNA: TGCGCCAGCAGCCGACCTTTTCCGGGAACTCTTTCAGGCAACAATGAGCAGTTCTTC.

The genes are TRBV11-2 and TRBJ2-2; the D gene is possibly TRBD2 (6 bases). The germline gives CDR1 SGHAT, CDR2 FQNNGV. The CDR3 length is 17 residues. With 2 bases removed from V and 3 bases from J, the gap between germline ends came to 16 bases. Written as DNA, the CDR3 is TGTGCCAGCAGCTTAACGGGATTCGGGGGTTACACCGGGGAGCTGTTTTTT. Translating gives CASSLTGFGGYTGELFF.

The chain combines TRBV4-2 with TRBJ2-1; 12 positions match TRBD1. Germline CDR1 LGHNA, CDR2 YNFKEQ. The trim removed 7 bases at V and 6 bases at J, leaving 7 bases unmatched. The length of the CDR3 is 15 residues. As DNA, the CDR3 is TGTGCCAGCAATATAGGGGGACAGGGGGCCAATGAGCAGTTCTTC. This translates into CASNIGGQGANEQFF.

V is TRBV19 and J is TRBJ1-5, with D unresolved. CDR1 and CDR2 from the germline V gene are LNHDA and SQIVND (reference sequence). The V and J ends lost 5 bases and 8 bases respectively, with 19 bases between them. The CDR3 loop spans 15 amino acids. The CDR3 sequence is CASSPRTAHHEPQHF. CDR3 DNA: TGTGCCAGTAGTCCTCGGACGGCCCACCATGAGCCCCAGCATTTT.

The chain uses TRBV18 and TRBJ1-4, with 10 bases identical to TRBD1. The CDR3 contains 14 residues. Germline loops: CDR1 KGHSH, CDR2 LQKENI. The trim removed 3 bases at V and 8 bases at J, leaving 3 bases unmatched. DNA of the CDR3: TGTGCCAGCTCACCCGGGACAGGGGAAGAAAAACTGTTTTTT. Encoded protein: CASSPGTGEEKLFF.

V and J are TRBV18 and TRBJ1-1, with a possible D match to TRBD1 (6 bases). V lost 1 base and J 10 bases, leaving 19 bases between the germline ends. This CDR3 comprises 15 residues. Germline V lookup: CDR1 KGHSH, CDR2 LQKENI. DNA of the CDR3: TGTGCCAGCTCACCACAGACGTGGGGGGCGGACGGAGCTTTCTTT. Translated: CASSPQTWGADGAFF. Full variable domain (remainder filled in from reference TRBV18 and TRBJ1-1): NAGVMQNPRHLVRRRGQEARLRCSPMKGHSHVYWYRQLPEEGLKFMVYLQKENIIDESGMPKERFSAEFPKEGPSILRIQQVVRGDSAAYFCASSPQTWGADGAFFGQGTRLTVV.

The J gene is TRBJ1-1, the V gene TRBV27; no reliable D call. Trimming pared 6 bases from V and 5 bases from J, leaving 16 bases between. The CDR3 spans 14 residues. Germline V gene data show CDR1 as MNHEY and CDR2 as SMNVEV (reference sequence). CDR3 sequence (DNA): TGTGCCAGCAGCCTGGGCCGACCCCTTACTGAAGCTTTCTTT. Its translation: CASSLGRPLTEAFF.

V and J are TRBV18 and TRBJ2-7, with 11 bases matching TRBD2. Trimming at V came to 6 bases and at J to 4 bases, leaving 8 bases not matched to a gene. The CDR3 totals 15 residues. CDR1 KGHSH and CDR2 LQKENI come from the germline V gene. Written as DNA, the CDR3 is TGTGCCAGCTCGTCGGGACTAGCGGAGTTATACGAGCAGTACTTC. Protein sequence: CASSSGLAELYEQYF.

V is TRBV6-5 and J is TRBJ2-1; the match to TRBD2 covers 8 bases. The CDR3 runs 15 residues. The germline V gene encodes CDR1 MNHEY and CDR2 SVGAGI. Trimming took 2 bases from V and 6 from J; bases not matched to a gene: 6. The CDR3: CASSYDGTRINEQFF. The CDR3 DNA is TGTGCCAGCAGTTACGACGGGACTAGGATCAATGAGCAGTTCTTC.

V is TRBV5-1 and J is TRBJ2-1; D not resolved. Germline assignment: CDR1 SGHRS and CDR2 YFSETQ. The length of the CDR3 is 16 residues. Trimming cost V 0 bases and J 4 bases, with 14 bases left between them. This chain's CDR3 is CASSLGLPAAYNEQFF. Written as DNA, the CDR3 is TGCGCCAGCAGCTTGGGACTCCCTGCGGCTTACAATGAGCAGTTCTTC.

V is TRBV18 and J is TRBJ1-2, with TRBD1 identical over 8 bases. Germline CDR1 KGHSH, CDR2 LQKENI. The CDR3 covers 16 residues. The V and J ends lost 2 bases and 7 bases, in that order; junction bases with no gene match: 12. Here the CDR3 reads CASSPTPRGQSFGYTF. The DNA of the CDR3 is TGTGCCAGCTCACCAACCCCCAGGGGGCAAAGTTTTGGCTACACCTTC.